Listed below are T cell receptor beta chains from one sample, sequenced in a study of PD-L1 blockade in urothelial cancer. The repertoire was sequenced with immunoSEQ multiplex PCR; TCRdb's copy has only in-frame clones and lacks some. The sample lists 100,000 to 150,000 clones, about 88% occurring once. Sequencing was performed on PBMCs, taken around atezolizumab (anti-PD-L1) treatment. All receptors derive from a man between 50 and 59 years old with urothelial cancer. The conserved cysteine and the conserved F or W are not part of the CDR3 here. The D gene is left open where the match is weak. The size entry is marked missing in some rows and otherwise reads once, few, many or a size class.

>TRBV28|few|TRBJ2-2|NA
ASSFWAQGNGELF
>TRBV4-2|NA|TRBJ2-2|TRBD2
ASSQPRSAGQNTGELF
>TRBV6-5|NA|TRBJ2-2|NA
ASRTREFGGELF
>TRBV28|NA|TRBJ2-7|TRBD1
ASSFRQGLAYEQY
>TRBV28|NA|TRBJ1-5|NA
ASRVRWGSTNQPQH
>TRBV5-4|few|TRBJ1-1|NA
ASSLGGQGEAF
>TRBV27|NA|TRBJ1-2|NA
ASSPPGLSYYGYT
>TRBV12-5|NA|TRBJ2-1|NA
ASGSSGGIGQF
>TRBV30|NA|TRBJ1-2|NA
ACGGRQTWTGGYT
>TRBV6-5|NA|TRBJ2-7|TRBD2
ASSRTSGSREQY
>TRBV7-7|NA|TRBJ2-2|TRBD2
ASTQGVAGDVGELF
>TRBV5-1|few|TRBJ1-5|TRBD1
ASSLGTGPYQPQH
>TRBV5-5|few|TRBJ1-5|NA
ASSRDNNQPQH
>TRBV15|NA|TRBJ2-7|TRBD2
ATSRGRTSGVYEQY
>TRBV18|NA|TRBJ2-3|NA
ASSPVTGVSTDTQY
>TRBV29-1|NA|TRBJ1-5|TRBD1
SVVGTDSNQPQH
>TRBV27|NA|TRBJ2-7|TRBD1
ASSLGRTGKEQY
>TRBV10-3|once|TRBJ1-3|TRBD1
AISEADRRSGNTIY
>TRBV30|NA|TRBJ2-1|TRBD2
AWSVGLAEYNEQF
>TRBV5-4|NA|TRBJ2-2|TRBD1
ASSTGGQGAIGELF
>TRBV4-1|NA|TRBJ2-3|NA
ASSGRDLDGDTQY
>TRBV5-1|NA|TRBJ2-2|NA
ASSRQGNTGELF
>TRBV4-1|NA|TRBJ2-7|NA
ASSSDRRGEQY
>TRBV4-2|NA|TRBJ2-1|TRBD2
ASSLGTSGRAKGNEQF
>TRBV2|NA|TRBJ2-1|TRBD2
ASASGSLYNEQF
>TRBV28|few|TRBJ2-5|TRBD2
ASSSPTSRETQY
>TRBV4-1|NA|TRBJ1-1|TRBD1
ASSQRTLGQGNTEAF
>TRBV9|NA|TRBJ2-3|TRBD2
ASSVGISGRVTDTQY
>TRBV28|NA|TRBJ2-3|TRBD2
ASRGLATTTFTDTQY
>TRBV15|NA|TRBJ1-4|TRBD1
ATSRSGGRANEKLF
>TRBV11-3|NA|TRBJ2-1|TRBD2
ASSLGTSGNEQF
>TRBV30|NA|TRBJ1-6|NA
AWSVRRGPNSPLH
>TRBV19|NA|TRBJ2-7|TRBD2
ASKTSGSYEQY
>TRBV6-6|NA|TRBJ2-3|NA
ASMTKLTDTQY
>TRBV10-2|NA|TRBJ1-2|TRBD1
ASCRDRGKDGYT
>TRBV19|NA|TRBJ2-3|NA
ASSDAGSSTDTQY
>TRBV5-1|NA|TRBJ2-3|TRBD2
ASTDSGGTDTQY
>TRBV5-4|NA|TRBJ1-2|TRBD1
ASSFPHRDRDGYT
>TRBV7-2|NA|TRBJ1-1|NA
ASSWGGDMNTEAF
>TRBV6-1|NA|TRBJ2-1|NA
ASSESAGTYNEQF
>TRBV28|NA|TRBJ2-7|NA
ASSSSYEQY
>TRBV10-3|NA|TRBJ2-1|TRBD2
AIRTSGNEQF
>TRBV5-4|few|TRBJ2-7|NA
PLPGYEQY
>TRBV11-3|NA|TRBJ2-3|NA
ASSSGFTDTQY
>TRBV2|NA|TRBJ2-5|TRBD2
ASKAGLAGVGTQY
>TRBV19|few|TRBJ1-1|NA
ASSAVVNTEAF
>TRBV30|once|TRBJ1-4|NA
AWKGEGREKLF
>TRBV9|NA|TRBJ2-3|NA
ASSVESLSTDTQY
>TRBV7-7|NA|TRBJ1-1|NA
ASSLTQNTEAF
>TRBV7-9|NA|TRBJ1-1|NA
ASSSGGRGNTEAF
>TRBV25-1|NA|TRBJ2-7|TRBD2
ASRASGSYEQY
>TRBV14|NA|TRBJ1-1|NA
ASSQDGRLVPF
>TRBV30|once|TRBJ2-3|TRBD2
AWSVPRREGPQTDTQY
>TRBV18|NA|TRBJ2-3|NA
ASSPISGVGTDTQY
>TRBV29-1|NA|TRBJ2-3|TRBD2
SILIAGGPGTDTQY